The next 8 T cell receptor beta chains were all read from a single sample in a study of shared clonotypes between healthy human individuals. The data were produced by immunoSEQ multiplex PCR, yet TCRdb's version contains in-frame clones alone and is incomplete. The sample records roughly 640,000 clones, approximately 79% being singletons. The sequenced sample was memory CD4+ T cells sorted from blood. The subset was: CD45RA-negative fraction. The receptors come from a woman aged 25 to 39 in good health.

The chain links TRBV15 to TRBJ2-1; D may be TRBD2 (7 bases). CDR1 and CDR2 (germline): LNHNV, YYDKDF (reference sequence). The CDR3 has 16 residues. Trimming left V 0 bases short and J 9 bases short, with 18 bases between. CDR3 in amino acids: CATSRDLGASGAEQFF. CDR3 coding DNA: TGTGCCACCAGCAGAGATCTGGGGGCTAGCGGTGCTGAGCAGTTCTTC.

This clone has just one count. With a much larger clone just one base away, this may be a read error. The DNA of the CDR3 is TGTGCCAGCAGCTTTTCTAACAATGAGCAGTTCTTC. Translation gives CASSFSNNEQFF. The gene calls are TRBV7-3 and TRBJ2-1; D gene uncertain. CDR3 length: 12 amino acids. V lost 3 bases, J lost 5 bases, and 5 bases lay in between. Germline assignment: CDR1 SGHTA and CDR2 FQGTGA.

This clone was observed a few times. This sample includes further DNA sequences coding for the same CDR3. This chain joins TRBV5-1 and TRBJ2-5; TRBD1 aligns across 9 bases. V dropped 2 bases and J dropped 2; count of bases not matched to a gene: 1. The germline V gene encodes CDR1 SGHRS and CDR2 YFSETQ. The CDR3 spans 14 residues. The CDR3 bases are TGCGCCAGCAGCTTCGGACAGGGGCAAGAGACCCAGTACTTC. Translating gives CASSFGQGQETQYF.

This chain links TRBV5-1 with TRBJ2-6; the D gene is possibly TRBD2 (5 bases). The CDR3 has 16 amino acids. Germline CDR1 reads SGHRS; CDR2 reads YFSETQ. V was shortened by 0 bases and J by 4 bases, with 11 bases between the two germline ends. This chain's CDR3 is CASSLETGKGANVLTF. CDR3 DNA: TGCGCCAGCAGCTTGGAGACCGGGAAAGGGGCCAACGTCCTGACTTTC.

The V gene is TRBV2, the J gene TRBJ2-1; D gene uncertain. The CDR3 length is 12 residues. V was shortened by 6 bases and J by 10 bases, with 13 bases between the two germline ends. Germline V gives CDR1 SNHLY, CDR2 FYNNEI. CDR3: CASSLSAREQFF. CDR3 sequence (DNA): TGTGCCAGCAGCCTTTCGGCGCGGGAGCAGTTCTTC.

V gene TRBV28 combines with J gene TRBJ2-7, with TRBD2 matching 13 bases. CDR3 length: 14 amino acids. The V segment lost 5 bases and the J segment 5 bases; nucleotides outside the gene matches: 3. Germline V gene lookup returns CDR1 MDHEN and CDR2 SYDVKM. Written as DNA, the CDR3 is TGTGCCAGCAGTCTACTAGCGGGAGGGGACGAGCAGTACTTC. This encodes CASSLLAGGDEQYF.

This chain connects TRBV10-3 to TRBJ2-7; no reliable D call. V lost 1 base and J 7 bases, leaving 17 bases between the germline ends. CDR1 is ENHRY, CDR2 SYGVKD, per germline. CDR3 size: 15 residues. DNA of the CDR3: TGTGCCATCAGTGAGTGGGCAGTCCTCGGTTTTGAGCAGTACTTC. Protein sequence: CAISEWAVLGFEQYF.

This sequence joins TRBV4-1 and TRBJ2-1; no firm D call. The CDR3 runs to 15 residues. Deletions cut 2 bases from V and 4 bases from J, with 12 bases between. Per germline, CDR1 MGHRA and CDR2 YSYEKL. The CDR3 DNA sequence: TGCGCCAGCAGCCAAAGGGTGAACGGGTACAATGAGCAGTTCTTC. This codes for CASSQRVNGYNEQFF.